The sequence of this TCR beta chain was determined in a study of T cell responses to AZD1222 COVID-19 vaccine. Regarding the study as a whole: Donor demographics were predominantly white British with a female majority; clonal diversity may be underestimated. Baseline testing showed seropositivity in only six AZD1222 recipients.

Assay used: immunoSEQ multiplex PCR; TCRdb lists only in-frame clones, some missing. The sample lists around 140,000 clones; around 84% were seen once. Second-dose timings of about 4 or about 12 weeks were pooled. CDR3 length equals 17 residues. V was clipped by 0 bases and J by 0 bases, with 13 bases between them. The germline CDR1 and CDR2 sequences are SGHTS and YDEGEE. About this clone: The antigen is unknown.

The input for sequencing was peripheral blood, taken 28 days after the second AZD1222 dose. The J gene is TRBJ2-1, the V gene TRBV5-8; D remains ambiguous. The receptor was isolated from an adult who received the AZD1222 COVID-19 vaccine. CDR3 DNA: TGTGCCAGCAGCTTGGGAGGCGACTCCTACTCCTACAATGAGCAGTTCTTC. Translated, it gives CASSLGGDSYSYNEQFF.